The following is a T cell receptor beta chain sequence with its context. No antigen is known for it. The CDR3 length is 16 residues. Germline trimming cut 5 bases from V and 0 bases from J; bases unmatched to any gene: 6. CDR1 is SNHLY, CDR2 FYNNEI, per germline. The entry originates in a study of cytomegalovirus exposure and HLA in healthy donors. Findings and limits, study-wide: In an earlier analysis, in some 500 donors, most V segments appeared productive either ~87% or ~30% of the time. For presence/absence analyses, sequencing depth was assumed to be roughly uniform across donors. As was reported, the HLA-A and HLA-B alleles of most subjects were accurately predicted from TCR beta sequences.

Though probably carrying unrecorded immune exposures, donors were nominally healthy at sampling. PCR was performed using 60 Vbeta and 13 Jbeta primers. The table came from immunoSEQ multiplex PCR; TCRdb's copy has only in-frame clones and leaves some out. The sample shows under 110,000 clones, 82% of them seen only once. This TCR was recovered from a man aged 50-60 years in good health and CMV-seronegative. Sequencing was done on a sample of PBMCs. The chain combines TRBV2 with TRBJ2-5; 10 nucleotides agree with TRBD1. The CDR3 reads CASSRQTGGNQETQYF. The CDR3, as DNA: TGTGCCAGCAGTCGTCAGACAGGGGGCAACCAAGAGACCCAGTACTTC.